These 10 T cell receptor beta chains were sequenced from one sample in a study of radiation and T cells in renal cell carcinoma. As to time point: blood 4 weeks post-SBRT, at nephrectomy. Treatment specified: 15 Gy SBRT to primary tumor, nephrectomy 4 weeks later. Data came from immunoSEQ multiplex PCR; TCRdb stores just in-frame clones and leaves some out. The sample carries under 200,000 clones, around 90% recorded once. This material consisted of blood, taken from a patient whose treatment included radiotherapy and nephrectomy. These receptors originate from a woman in her 50s with renal cell carcinoma.

V is TRBV11-2 and J is TRBJ1-2; 7 bases fit TRBD1. The ends lost 5 bases at V and 4 bases at J; junction bases unmatched: 4. Per germline, CDR1 SGHAT and CDR2 FQNNGV. The CDR3 length is 13 residues. In DNA form, the CDR3 reads TGTGCCAGCAGCCTCGGGGACAGCTATGGCTACACCTTC. Its protein product is CASSLGDSYGYTF.

This clone appeared a few times. The genes are TRBV19 and TRBJ1-5; D gene unclear. Germline loops: CDR1 LNHDA, CDR2 SQIVND (reference sequence). This CDR3 has 13 amino acids. The V and J ends lost 4 bases and 3 bases respectively, with 7 bases between them. CDR3 sequence reads: CASSTFSNQPQHF. The CDR3, as DNA: TGTGCCAGTAGTACCTTTTCCAATCAGCCCCAGCATTTT. Filled out from reference TRBV19 and TRBJ1-5, the complete variable domain reads DGGITQSPKYLFRKEGQNVTLSCEQNLNHDAMYWYRQDPGQGLRLIYYSQIVNDFQKGDIAEGYSVSREKKESFPLTVTSAQKNPTAFYLCASSTFSNQPQHFGDGTRLSIL.

This sequence joins TRBV7-3 and TRBJ1-1, with TRBD1 matching 7 bases. Germline trimming cut 8 bases from V and 2 bases from J; bases unmatched to any gene: 5. The CDR3 is 13 residues long. CDR1 and CDR2 (germline): SGHTA, FQGTGA. The CDR3 loop is CASRDSPNTEAFF. CDR3 bases: TGTGCCAGCCGGGACAGCCCAAACACTGAAGCTTTCTTT.

The chain combines TRBV4-1 with TRBJ1-2; D is unresolved. Between the trimmed V and J ends, which lost 0 bases and 3 bases, there was a span of 5 bases. CDR1 is MGHRA and CDR2 is YSYEKL in the germline V gene. This CDR3 spans 13 amino acids. CDR3 amino acids: CASSQDGYYGYTF. Here the CDR3 DNA reads TGCGCCAGCAGCCAAGACGGCTACTATGGCTACACCTTC.

V gene TRBV4-3 combines with J gene TRBJ2-7, with 11 bases identical to TRBD2. This CDR3 has 17 residues. In germline, CDR1 is LGHNA, CDR2 YSLEER. The trim removed 2 bases at V and 3 bases at J, leaving 9 bases unmatched. The CDR3 loop is CASSQRLAGTYHYEQYF. CDR3 nucleotides: TGCGCCAGCAGCCAACGACTAGCGGGGACATACCACTACGAGCAGTACTTC.

About this clone itself: The same CDR3 also results from other DNA sequences found in this sample. The chain couples TRBV7-9 to TRBJ1-5; 9 nucleotides align to TRBD1. J gave up 2 bases and V 4 bases, and 3 bases lay outside the gene matches. The CDR3 has 15 amino acids. Looked up from germline, CDR1 is SEHNR and CDR2 is FQNEAQ (reference sequence). CDR3 nucleotide sequence: TGTGCCAGCAGCTCAAACAGGGGGCGCAATCAGCCCCAGCATTTT. This encodes CASSSNRGRNQPQHF.

As to this clone: The junction does not match germline at one end; this may be a read error. V usage is TRBV7-2 and J usage is TRBJ2-3; 11 bases are shared with TRBD2. Germline V gene sequence: CDR1 SGHTA, CDR2 FQGNSA. The CDR3 is 12 residues long. CDR3 DNA: TGTGCCAGCAGCCCTCTAGCGGGGGGAGCTTCTTTT. It translates to CASSPLAGGASF.

The chain is built from TRBV5-1 and TRBJ2-1, with 11 nucleotides matching TRBD2. The CDR3 is made up of 15 amino acids. The ends lost 2 bases at V and 10 bases at J; junction bases unmatched: 8. The germline V gene encodes CDR1 SGHRS and CDR2 YFSETQ. As DNA, the CDR3 is TGCGCCAGCAGCTTCTCTAGCGGGGGGACCGGGGAGCAGTTCTTC. Its translation is CASSFSSGGTGEQFF.

The chain recombines TRBV9 with TRBJ2-5; D possibly matches TRBD1 or TRBD2 (7 bases each). The CDR3 has 14 residues. V was trimmed by 9 bases and J by 4 bases, leaving 19 bases between them. Germline V CDR1 and CDR2: SGDLS, YYNGEE. CDR3 sequence reads: CATSPGEGAETQYF. DNA of the CDR3: TGTGCCACCTCGCCGGGGGAGGGGGCAGAGACCCAGTACTTC.

The V call is TRBV6-6, the J call TRBJ2-7; 9 positions match TRBD1. The CDR3 runs to 14 residues. CDR1 MNHNY and CDR2 SVGAGI come from the germline V gene (reference sequence). The V gene end was trimmed by 7 bases and the J gene end by 5 bases; junction bases not matched to a gene: 9. The CDR3 DNA sequence: TGTGCCAGCAAAACCGGACAGGGGTCCGACGAGCAGTACTTC. As protein: CASKTGQGSDEQYF.